This T cell receptor beta chain was sequenced for a study of blood T cell repertoires in COVID-19. Study-level background: From T cells, B-cell-depleted T cells, or PBMCs came the material, which was cDNA or gDNA.

V lost 3 bases and J lost 4, with 21 bases in between. The CDR3 extends over 16 amino acids. The germline V gene encodes CDR1 GTSNPN and CDR2 SVGIG (reference sequence). Methods used by the authors: Counts of nucleated cells, estimated from reference gene primer amplification, were obtained. Sequencing used immunoSEQ multiplex PCR; TCRdb keeps in-frame clones, though not all of them. That table supplies the V and J calls and clone size; D and trimming were determined from the DNA. The table shows fewer than 300,000 clones, with roughly 85% occurring only once. Material: peripheral blood. The chain recombines TRBV30 with TRBJ1-2; D is unclear. This receptor was taken from a woman aged 18 to 35 with acute or convalescent COVID-19. CDR3 DNA sequence: TGTGCCTGGAGGGCGGGATGGAGCCTTCTAGGCTATGGCTACACCTTC. As protein: CAWRAGWSLLGYGYTF.